This T cell receptor (beta chain) was documented in a study of T cell repertoires in ileal Crohn's disease. Study conclusions and caveats: Mucosal expansions were suggested to be mainly CD8 T cells. Compared with non-smokers, active smokers at surgery showed more clonal expansions.

The CDR3 covers 15 residues. V dropped 0 bases and J dropped 1 base, with 9 bases sitting between them. Germline loops: CDR1 MNHEY, CDR2 SVGAGI. With respect to this clone: Antigen specificity is unknown.

Regarding time point: inflamed ileum from the surgical specimen. Produced via immunoSEQ multiplex PCR; TCRdb's table is partial and in-frame only. In the table there are 16,000 or so clones, approximately 92% of which are singletons. The chain carries TRBV6-5 and TRBJ1-1; maybe TRBD1 (6 bases). This TCR derives from an adult with Crohn's disease. Source material: ileal tissue. For the CDR3, the DNA is TGTGCCAGCAGTTACTCGGGGGCGAAGAACACTGAAGCTTTCTTT. Protein: CASSYSGAKNTEAFF.